This TCR beta chain was captured by sequencing in a study of cytomegalovirus exposure and HLA in healthy donors. Study summary: As an earlier analysis found, around 190 million T cells yielded about 120 million unique TCR beta sequences.

In the PCR, 60 Vbeta and 13 Jbeta primers were used. TCRdb's table, derived via immunoSEQ multiplex PCR, lists solely in-frame clones and lacks some. This sample has 100,000 to 150,000 clones; over 65% occur once, and the top ten carry 15% to 25%. V dropped 3 bases and J dropped 8; count of bases not matched to a gene: 7. The length of the CDR3 is 14 residues. Germline CDR1 and CDR2: SGHTS and YDEGEE. The source of this sequence is a man between 18 and 35 years old in good health and CMV-seropositive. This rearrangement joins TRBV5-8 to TRBJ1-2; 10 bases line up with TRBD1. What was sequenced was PBMCs. The CDR3 DNA reads TGTGCCAGCAGCTCGCCGGACAGGGGGTACGGCTACACCTTC. The encoded protein is CASSSPDRGYGYTF.